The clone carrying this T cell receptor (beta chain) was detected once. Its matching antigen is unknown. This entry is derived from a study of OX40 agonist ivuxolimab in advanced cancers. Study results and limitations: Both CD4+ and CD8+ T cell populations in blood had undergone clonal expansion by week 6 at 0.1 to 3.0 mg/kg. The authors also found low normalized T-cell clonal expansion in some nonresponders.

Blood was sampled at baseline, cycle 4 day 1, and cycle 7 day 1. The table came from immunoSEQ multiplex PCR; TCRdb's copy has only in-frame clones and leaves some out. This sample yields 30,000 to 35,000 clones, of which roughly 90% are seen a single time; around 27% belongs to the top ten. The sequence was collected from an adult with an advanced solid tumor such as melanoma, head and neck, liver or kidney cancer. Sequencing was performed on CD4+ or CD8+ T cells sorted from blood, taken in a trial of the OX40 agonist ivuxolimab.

The CDR3 nucleotides read TGTGCCAGCAGTCCTGACAGGGGGCGCGTCGATGAGCAGTTCTTC. It codes for CASSPDRGRVDEQFF. The V call is TRBV27, the J call TRBJ2-1, with 10 bases identical to TRBD1. CDR1 and CDR2 (germline): MNHEY, SMNVEV (reference sequence). The CDR3 runs to 15 residues. V shed 5 bases, J shed 8 bases, and the junction held 9 bases outside the gene matches.